Ten or more counts support the clone carrying this TCR beta chain. The antigen remains undetermined. The data belong to a study of T-cell reconstitution after alpha-beta-depleted transplantation in children. Library preparation (for TCRbeta) was performed with unique molecular identifiers. TCRdb re-called the PCR reads through MiXCR, storing one row per CDR3 protein. The sample lists about 98,000 distinct CDR3 sequences; more than 20% were seen once. The germline V gene encodes CDR1 SGHTA and CDR2 FQGNSA. Losses at the gene ends were 1 base for V and 5 bases for J; bases not matched to a gene: 5. CDR3 size: 15 residues. General study points: Reports say that about two months after transplant, the alpha-beta T cells came out of several hundred graft clones that had expanded.

The sequence was collected from a boy aged 2-15 years with acute lymphoblastic leukemia, due to receive a stem cell transplant. The sequences come from PBMCs, collected before TCRalphabeta/CD19-depleted stem cell transplant. The V gene is TRBV7-2, the J gene TRBJ2-1; the match to TRBD2 covers 7 bases. This CDR3 reads CASSLGGSLHNEQFF. The CDR3 DNA reads as TGTGCCAGCAGCTTAGGCGGGAGTCTCCACAATGAGCAGTTCTTC.